Listed below are T cell receptor beta chains from one sample, sequenced in a study of T cell responses to AZD1222 COVID-19 vaccine. The repertoire was sequenced with immunoSEQ multiplex PCR; TCRdb's copy has only in-frame clones and lacks some. The sample has about 120,000 clones; 80% to 90% are singletons. This specimen consisted of peripheral blood, obtained on day 0 of AZD1222 vaccination. The receptors come from an adult in good health. CDR3s include the opening cysteine and the closing phenylalanine or tryptophan. The order of the fields is V gene, CDR3 length, J gene, D gene, clone size, CDR3 protein, CDR3 DNA. A D gene is named only where the DNA matches it firmly. A clone size is listed for some rows: how often the clone was seen (once, few, many), or a class if it is expanded.

>TRBV9|18|TRBJ2-1|TRBD2|NA
CASSVAPIGGGRENEQFF
TGTGCCAGCAGCGTAGCCCCAATAGGAGGCGGGAGGGAAAATGAGCAGTTCTTC
>TRBV2|13|TRBJ2-2|NA|NA
CASAGSPAGELFF
TGTGCCAGCGCGGGCAGTCCAGCCGGGGAGCTGTTTTTT
>TRBV6-2/TRBV6-3|16|TRBJ2-3|TRBD2|NA
CASSYNWREMADTQYF
TGTGCCAGCAGTTATAATTGGCGGGAGATGGCAGATACGCAGTATTTT
>TRBV29-1|12|TRBJ2-2|NA|NA
CSSRGLGGELFF
TGCAGTAGTAGGGGGTTAGGCGGGGAGCTGTTTTTT
>TRBV5-5|14|TRBJ2-7|NA|NA
CASSRRDSIREQYF
TGTGCCAGCAGCCGCCGGGACTCAATCCGCGAGCAGTACTTC
>TRBV4-2|12|TRBJ2-7|NA|NA
CASSQVSYEQYF
TGTGCCAGCAGCCAAGTCTCCTACGAGCAGTACTTC
>TRBV16|13|TRBJ1-4|NA|few
CASSQYRSEKLFF
TGTGCCAGCAGCCAATACCGGAGTGAAAAACTGTTTTTT
>TRBV7-3|15|TRBJ2-3|NA|NA
CASSPQGTSTDTQYF
TGTGCCAGCAGCCCCCAGGGAACTAGCACAGATACGCAGTATTTT
>TRBV19|14|TRBJ1-2|NA|NA
CASSIEVGGRGYTF
TGTGCCAGTAGTATAGAAGTCGGGGGTCGTGGCTACACCTTC
>TRBV27|14|TRBJ1-6|NA|NA
CASSQLSRHSPLHF
TGTGCCAGCAGTCAGCTTAGCCGGCATTCACCCCTCCACTTT
>TRBV6-4|13|TRBJ2-1|TRBD2|NA
CASSAGTSGLQFF
TGTGCCAGCAGTGCCGGGACTAGCGGACTGCAGTTCTTC
>TRBV5-1|15|TRBJ1-4|TRBD1|NA
CASSLGGTGDEKLFF
TGCGCCAGCAGCTTGGGAGGGACAGGAGATGAAAAACTGTTTTTT
>TRBV2|17|TRBJ1-5|NA|NA
CASSEARGRNNNQPQHF
TGTGCCAGCAGTGAAGCGAGAGGGCGGAACAACAATCAGCCCCAGCATTTT
>TRBV27|14|TRBJ1-1|TRBD1|NA
CASSFSAGQGKAFF
TGTGCCAGCAGTTTCTCTGCCGGACAGGGGAAAGCTTTCTTT
>TRBV7-2|13|TRBJ2-5|NA|NA
CASSLTGAETQYF
TGTGCCAGCAGCTTAACGGGGGCAGAGACCCAGTACTTC
>TRBV2|17|TRBJ1-6|NA|NA
CASSGSRRISYNSPLHF
TGTGCCAGCAGTGGATCGAGGAGGATCTCCTATAATTCACCCCTCCACTTT
>TRBV4-3|13|TRBJ1-5|NA|NA
CASSRDTNQPQHF
TGCGCCAGCAGCCGGGACACCAATCAGCCCCAGCATTTT
>TRBV28|16|TRBJ2-1|NA|NA
CASRVPGVGLDNEQFF
TGTGCCAGCAGGGTCCCAGGGGTGGGTCTTGACAATGAGCAGTTCTTC
>TRBV9|14|TRBJ2-7|NA|NA
CASSSSPGWYGQYF
TGTGCCAGCAGCTCCTCCCCGGGGTGGTACGGGCAGTACTTC
>TRBV29-1|13|TRBJ2-3|NA|NA
CSSTGQNTDTQYF
TGCAGCTCCACGGGGCAAAACACAGATACGCAGTATTTT
>TRBV11-2|14|TRBJ2-5|TRBD1|NA
CASSSTGVGETQYF
TGTGCCAGCAGCTCTACAGGGGTGGGAGAGACCCAGTACTTC
>TRBV9|13|TRBJ2-1|NA|NA
CASSVGDFNEQFF
TGTGCCAGCAGCGTAGGAGACTTCAATGAGCAGTTCTTC
>TRBV5-1|15|TRBJ2-7|TRBD1|once
CASSNADRATYEQYF
TGCGCCAGCTCCAACGCGGACAGGGCTACCTACGAGCAGTACTTC
>TRBV5-1|14|TRBJ2-4|NA|once
CASRETAAKNIQYF
TGCGCCAGCAGAGAGACTGCAGCCAAAAACATTCAGTACTTC
>TRBV5-4|17|TRBJ2-2|TRBD2|NA
CASREGTSGSVTGELFF
TGTGCCAGCAGGGAAGGGACTAGCGGGAGCGTCACCGGGGAGCTGTTTTTT
>TRBV28|14|TRBJ2-3|NA|NA
CASSPPQGADTQYF
TGTGCCAGCAGCCCCCCGCAGGGCGCAGATACGCAGTATTTT
>TRBV6-5|15|TRBJ2-3|TRBD1|NA
CASRGDRYAVDTQYF
TGTGCCAGCAGAGGGGACAGGTATGCCGTAGATACGCAGTATTTT